One and the same sample provided the 14 T cell receptor beta chains below, sequenced in a study of cytomegalovirus exposure and HLA in healthy donors. The PCR employed 60 Vbeta primers together with 13 Jbeta primers. This table comes from immunoSEQ multiplex PCR, and its TCRdb copy is limited to in-frame clones, with some not included. The data contain fewer than 200,000 clones, 65% to 75% of them singletons. Sequences were obtained from PBMCs. The receptors come from a human donor in good health.

The chain is built from TRBV13 and TRBJ2-2, with 7 positions matching TRBD1. With V trimmed by 1 base and J by 0 bases, 5 bases remained unmatched. This CDR3 contains 17 residues. From germline, CDR1 is PRHDT and CDR2 FYEKMQ (reference sequence). The CDR3 sequence is CASSLDTGVSNTGELFF. CDR3 DNA sequence: TGTGCCAGCAGCTTAGATACAGGGGTTTCGAACACCGGGGAGCTGTTTTTT.

This clone showed up just a few times. This sequence joins TRBV7-2 and TRBJ1-1, with 7 positions matching TRBD1. Germline V lookup: CDR1 SGHTA, CDR2 FQGNSA. Germline trimming cut 1 base from V and 0 bases from J; bases unmatched to any gene: 5. This CDR3 spans 16 amino acids. The CDR3 DNA follows: TGTGCCAGCAGCTTAGGCAGGGGGTCCATGAACACTGAAGCTTTCTTT. Its translation is CASSLGRGSMNTEAFF.

This rearrangement joins TRBV9 to TRBJ2-7; maybe TRBD1 (5 bases). V was trimmed by 1 base and J by 2 bases, leaving 13 bases between them. Looked up from germline, CDR1 is SGDLS and CDR2 is YYNGEE. This CDR3 spans 15 amino acids. CDR3: CASSVTGQGAYEQYF. In nucleotides, the CDR3 is TGTGCCAGCAGCGTAACGGGTCAAGGGGCCTACGAGCAGTACTTC.

This chain links TRBV20-1 with TRBJ2-7; D unclear. V lost 0 bases and J 3 bases, leaving 3 bases between the germline ends. CDR3 length: 11 residues. Per the germline V gene, CDR1 is DFQATT and CDR2 is SNEGSKA (reference sequence). As DNA, the CDR3 is TGCAGTGCTAGAGACGGCTACGAGCAGTACTTC. Protein sequence: CSARDGYEQYF.

Ten or more counts support this clone. This rearrangement joins TRBV2 to TRBJ1-2; D not certain. The CDR3 totals 13 residues. The germline V and J ends were trimmed by 4 bases and 5 bases, with 11 bases remaining between them. CDR1 is SNHLY, CDR2 FYNNEI, per germline. The CDR3 DNA reads TGTGCCAGCAGTGCGAATATAGCGTATGGCTACACCTTC. Amino acid sequence: CASSANIAYGYTF.

There are a few counts of this clone. The rearrangement uses TRBV11-3 and TRBJ2-2, with unresolved D. There are 13 residues in the CDR3. CDR1 is SGHNT, CDR2 YENEEA, per germline. Trimming removed 7 bases from V and 5 bases from J, with 11 bases in between. The DNA of the CDR3 is TGTGCCAGCATGGGCGCCGGTACCGGGGAGCTGTTTTTT. It yields the protein CASMGAGTGELFF.

The CDR3 is CASSIVLAGGQETQYF. In nucleotides, the CDR3 is TGTGCCAGTAGTATAGTCCTAGCGGGGGGGCAAGAGACCCAGTACTTC. The gene calls are TRBV19 and TRBJ2-5, with 12 nucleotides matching TRBD2. Per the germline V gene, CDR1 is LNHDA and CDR2 is SQIVND (reference sequence). This CDR3 is 16 amino acids long. Trimming at V came to 1 base and at J to 2 bases, leaving 2 bases not matched to a gene.

The chain combines TRBV7-2 with TRBJ1-2; D is perhaps TRBD1 (5 bases). The CDR3 extends over 15 amino acids. The germline V gene encodes CDR1 SGHTA and CDR2 FQGNSA. Trimming took 0 bases from V and 4 from J, leaving 12 bases between them. The CDR3 coding sequence is TGTGCCAGCAGCTTAGCATTTCAGGGTCCCTATGGCTACACCTTC. Translating gives CASSLAFQGPYGYTF.

Only one count was recorded for this clone. The genes are TRBV5-1 and TRBJ1-3; D remains ambiguous. The CDR3 is 15 residues long. In germline, CDR1 is SGHRS, CDR2 YFSETQ. With 0 bases removed from V and 0 bases from J, the gap between germline ends came to 7 bases. CDR3 loop: CASSLEGASGNTIYF. DNA of the CDR3: TGCGCCAGCAGCTTGGAAGGAGCCTCTGGAAACACCATATATTTT.

V and J are TRBV30 and TRBJ1-1; TRBD1 aligns across 7 bases. CDR1 is GTSNPN, CDR2 SVGIG, per germline (reference sequence). This CDR3 spans 15 amino acids. V shed 3 bases and J 1 base; nucleotides not matched to a gene: 8. CDR3 in DNA: TGTGCCTGGAGAATTAAACAGGGGCGGAACACTGAAGCTTTCTTT. Its translation is CAWRIKQGRNTEAFF. Using reference TRBV30 and TRBJ1-1 for the parts outside the CDR3, the full variable domain is SQTIHQWPATLVQPVGSPLSLECTVEGTSNPNLYWYRQAAGRGLQLLFYSVGIGQISSEVPQNLSASRPQDRQFILSSKKLLLSDSGFYLCAWRIKQGRNTEAFFGQGTRLTVV.

This chain uses TRBV10-3 with TRBJ1-1; possibly TRBD1 for D (6 bases). This CDR3 is built from 15 residues. Germline V gene sequence: CDR1 ENHRY, CDR2 SYGVKD. V shed 7 bases and J shed 7 bases, with 22 bases lying between them. CDR3 amino acids: CAITATGRTPGEAFF. Here the CDR3 DNA reads TGTGCCATCACCGCGACAGGCCGGACGCCGGGTGAAGCTTTCTTT.

The chain joins TRBV29-1 to TRBJ1-1, with D unresolved. Germline CDR1 is SQVTM and CDR2 is ANQGSEA. This CDR3 is built from 11 residues. Trimming stripped 5 bases from V and 1 base from J, with 5 bases between. CDR3 in DNA: TGCAGCGTTTCCAAGAACACTGAAGCTTTCTTT. It is translated as CSVSKNTEAFF.

The chain recombines TRBV11-2 with TRBJ1-1, with D perhaps TRBD1 (5 bases). Germline V gives CDR1 SGHAT, CDR2 FQNNGV. The CDR3 spans 13 residues. V dropped 3 bases and J dropped 3 bases, with 8 bases sitting between them. The CDR3 bases are TGTGCCAGCAGCTTCGGCAGGGACACTGAAGCTTTCTTT. It is translated as CASSFGRDTEAFF.

Notes on this clone: Additional DNA sequences in this sample encode the identical CDR3. The V gene is TRBV11-2, the J gene TRBJ2-7; 8 nucleotides match TRBD1. Germline V CDR1 and CDR2: SGHAT, FQNNGV. V lost 3 bases to trimming and J lost 4 bases; unmatched junction nucleotides: 5. This CDR3 contains 14 residues. The CDR3 is CASSFGQGGYEQYF. The CDR3 DNA is TGTGCCAGCAGCTTTGGACAGGGAGGTTACGAGCAGTACTTC.